Here is one TCR beta chain with its context. The data are from a study of blood T cell repertoires in COVID-19. Whole-study context: COVID-19 samples collected from the United States, Italy and Spain covered acute and convalescent phases. T cells, B-cell-depleted T cells, or PBMCs provided the cDNA or gDNA that served as material.

The CDR3 totals 15 residues. Trimming shortened V by 0 bases and J by 0 bases, and 8 bases separated the two germline ends. CDR1 and CDR2 (germline): SGHNT, YYREEE (reference sequence). Seattle researchers signed up patients amid active infection and tracked them longitudinally. Authors' methods: Reference gene primer amplification gave estimated nucleated cell counts. The protocol was immunoSEQ multiplex PCR, while the TCRdb copy is restricted to in-frame clones and leaves out a portion. Clonal size and the V and J genes are those of that table, whereas D and trimming came from the DNA. This sample carries approximately 500,000 clones, roughly 89% of them seen once, and the ten largest clones take around 0.92%.

This chain links TRBV5-4 with TRBJ2-3; a weak D match, TRBD1 (5 bases). The sample consisted of peripheral blood. The clonotype comes from a man aged 18 to 30 with COVID-19, enrolled during active disease. CDR3 protein: CASSLGGGSTDTQYF. The CDR3, as DNA: TGTGCCAGCAGCTTGGGGGGCGGAAGCACAGATACGCAGTATTTT.